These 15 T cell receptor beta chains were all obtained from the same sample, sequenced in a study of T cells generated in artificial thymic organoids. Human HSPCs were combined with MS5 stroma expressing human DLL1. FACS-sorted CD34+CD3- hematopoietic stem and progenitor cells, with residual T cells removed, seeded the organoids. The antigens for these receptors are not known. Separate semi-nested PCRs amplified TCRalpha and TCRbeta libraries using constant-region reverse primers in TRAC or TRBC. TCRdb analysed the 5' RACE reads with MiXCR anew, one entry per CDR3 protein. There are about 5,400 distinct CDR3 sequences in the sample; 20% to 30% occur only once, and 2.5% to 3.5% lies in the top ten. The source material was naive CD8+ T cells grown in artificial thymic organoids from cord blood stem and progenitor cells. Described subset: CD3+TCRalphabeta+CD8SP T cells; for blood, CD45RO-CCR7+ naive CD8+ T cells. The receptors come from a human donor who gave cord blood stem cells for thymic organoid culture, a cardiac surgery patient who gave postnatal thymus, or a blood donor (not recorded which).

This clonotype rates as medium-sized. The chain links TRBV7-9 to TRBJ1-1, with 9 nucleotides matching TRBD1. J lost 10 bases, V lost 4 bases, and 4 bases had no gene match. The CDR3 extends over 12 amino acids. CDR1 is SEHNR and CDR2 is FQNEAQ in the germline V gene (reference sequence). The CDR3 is CASSYHRGRAFF. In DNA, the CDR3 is TGTGCCAGCAGCTATCACAGGGGGCGAGCTTTCTTT.

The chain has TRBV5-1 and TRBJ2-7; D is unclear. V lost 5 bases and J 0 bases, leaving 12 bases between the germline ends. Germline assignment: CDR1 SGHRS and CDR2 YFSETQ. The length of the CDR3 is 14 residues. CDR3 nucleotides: TGCGCCAGCAGGATCTGGGCGAGCTCCTACGAGCAGTACTTC. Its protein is CASRIWASSYEQYF.

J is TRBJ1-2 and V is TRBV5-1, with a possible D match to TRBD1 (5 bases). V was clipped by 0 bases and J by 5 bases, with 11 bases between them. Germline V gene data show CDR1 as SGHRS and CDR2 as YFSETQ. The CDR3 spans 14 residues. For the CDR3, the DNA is TGCGCCAGCAGCTTGGCCCCAGGGAGGTATGGCTACACCTTC. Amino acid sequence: CASSLAPGRYGYTF.

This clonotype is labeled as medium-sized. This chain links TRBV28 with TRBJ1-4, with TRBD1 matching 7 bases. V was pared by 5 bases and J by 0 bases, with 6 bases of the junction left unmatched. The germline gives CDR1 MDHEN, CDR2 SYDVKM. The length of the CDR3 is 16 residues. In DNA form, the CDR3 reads TGTGCCAGCAGTCCCCCCGGGACAGCAACTAATGAAAAACTGTTTTTT. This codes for CASSPPGTATNEKLFF.

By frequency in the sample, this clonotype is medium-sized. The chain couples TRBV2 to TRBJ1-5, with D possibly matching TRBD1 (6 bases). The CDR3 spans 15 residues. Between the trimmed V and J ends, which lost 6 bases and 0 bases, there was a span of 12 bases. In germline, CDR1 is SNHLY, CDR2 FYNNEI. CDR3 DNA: TGTGCCAGCAGCCGAGACAGGTATAGCAATCAGCCCCAGCATTTT. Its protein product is CASSRDRYSNQPQHF. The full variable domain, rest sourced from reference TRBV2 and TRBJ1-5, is EPEVTQTPSHQVTQMGQEVILRCVPISNHLYFYWYRQILGQKVEFLVSFYNNEISEKSEIFDDQFSVERPDGSNFTLKIRSTKLEDSAMYFCASSRDRYSNQPQHFGDGTRLSIL.

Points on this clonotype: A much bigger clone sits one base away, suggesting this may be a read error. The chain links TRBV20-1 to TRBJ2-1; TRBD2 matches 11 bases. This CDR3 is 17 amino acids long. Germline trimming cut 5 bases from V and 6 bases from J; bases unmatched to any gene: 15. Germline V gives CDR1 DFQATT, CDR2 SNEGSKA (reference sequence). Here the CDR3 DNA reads TGCAGTGCTGGATTCGCCCTAACTAGCGGGGGTCTCAATGAGCAGTTCTTC. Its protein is CSAGFALTSGGLNEQFF.

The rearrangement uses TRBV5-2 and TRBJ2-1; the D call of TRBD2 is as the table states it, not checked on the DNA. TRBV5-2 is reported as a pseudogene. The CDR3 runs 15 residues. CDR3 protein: CASNPGETSGGEQFF. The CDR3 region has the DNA TGTGCCAGCAACCCTGGAGAAACTAGCGGGGGTGAGCAGTTCTTC.

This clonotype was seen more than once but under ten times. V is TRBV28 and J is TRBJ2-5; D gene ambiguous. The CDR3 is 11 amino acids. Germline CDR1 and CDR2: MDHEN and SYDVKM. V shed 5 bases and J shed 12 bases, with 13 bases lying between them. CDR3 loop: CASSGINAEYF. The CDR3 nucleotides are TGTGCCAGCAGTGGTATCAACGCAGAGTACTTC.

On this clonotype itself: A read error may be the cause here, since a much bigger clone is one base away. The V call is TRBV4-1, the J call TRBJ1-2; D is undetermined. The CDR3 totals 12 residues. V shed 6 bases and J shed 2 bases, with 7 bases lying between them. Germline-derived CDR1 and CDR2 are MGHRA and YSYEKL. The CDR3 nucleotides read TGCGCCAGCAGAGCAGAGAACTATGGCTACACCTTC. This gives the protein CASRAENYGYTF.

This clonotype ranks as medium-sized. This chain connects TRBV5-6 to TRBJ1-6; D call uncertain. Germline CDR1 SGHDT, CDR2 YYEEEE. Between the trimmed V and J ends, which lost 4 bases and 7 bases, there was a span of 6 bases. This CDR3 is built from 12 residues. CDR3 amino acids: CASSIGNSPLHF. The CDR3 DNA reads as TGTGCCAGCAGCATAGGGAATTCACCCCTCCACTTT. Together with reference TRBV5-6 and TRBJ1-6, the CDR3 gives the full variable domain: DAGVTQSPTHLIKTRGQQVTLRCSPKSGHDTVSWYQQALGQGPQFIFQYYEEEERQRGNFPDRFSGHQFPNYSSELNVNALLLGDSALYLCASSIGNSPLHFGNGTRLTVT.

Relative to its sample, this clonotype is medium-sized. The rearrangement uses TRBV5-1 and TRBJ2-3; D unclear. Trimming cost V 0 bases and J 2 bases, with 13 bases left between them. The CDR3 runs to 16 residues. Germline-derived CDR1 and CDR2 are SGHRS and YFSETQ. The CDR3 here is CASSLVPGPLTDTQYF. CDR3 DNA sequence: TGCGCCAGCAGCTTGGTGCCAGGCCCCCTCACAGATACGCAGTATTTT.

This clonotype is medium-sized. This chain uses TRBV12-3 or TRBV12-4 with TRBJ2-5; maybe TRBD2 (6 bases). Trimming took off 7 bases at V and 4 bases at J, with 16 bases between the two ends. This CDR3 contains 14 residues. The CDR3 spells CASTRDCLGETQYF. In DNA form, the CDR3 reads TGTGCCAGCACCCGGGACTGTCTGGGAGAGACCCAGTACTTC.

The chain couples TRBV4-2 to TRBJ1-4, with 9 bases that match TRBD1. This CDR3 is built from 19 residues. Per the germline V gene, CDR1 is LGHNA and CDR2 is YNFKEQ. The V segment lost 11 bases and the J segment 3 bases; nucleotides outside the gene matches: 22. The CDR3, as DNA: TGTGCCCCTCCTGGCTGCTGGCACAGGGGGCGCGGAGCTAATGAAAAACTGTTTTTT. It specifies CAPPGCWHRGRGANEKLFF.

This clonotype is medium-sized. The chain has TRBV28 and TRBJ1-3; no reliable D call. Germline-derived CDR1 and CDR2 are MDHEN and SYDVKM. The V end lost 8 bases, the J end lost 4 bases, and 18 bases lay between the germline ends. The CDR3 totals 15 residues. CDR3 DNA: TGTGCCAGCCGCCGGCGGGCTACGCCGGGAAACACCATATATTTT. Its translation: CASRRRATPGNTIYF.

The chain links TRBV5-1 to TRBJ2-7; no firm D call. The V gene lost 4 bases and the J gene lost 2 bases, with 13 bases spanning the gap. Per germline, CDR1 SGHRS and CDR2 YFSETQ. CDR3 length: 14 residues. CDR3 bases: TGCGCCAGCAGCCATGGACCTGGGGCCTACGAGCAGTACTTC. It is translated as CASSHGPGAYEQYF.